These 8 T cell receptor beta chains share one sample of origin, sequenced in a study of blood T cell repertoires in COVID-19. The assay was immunoSEQ multiplex PCR, and TCRdb's table has in-frame clones only and misses some. The sample includes some 340,000 clones, around 85% of them seen just once. Sequenced input: peripheral blood. The source is a woman between 18 and 30 years old with acute or convalescent COVID-19.

V and J are TRBV18 and TRBJ1-2, with D possibly matching TRBD1 (5 bases). The CDR3 has 15 residues. The V end lost 0 bases, the J end lost 4 bases, and 12 bases lay between the germline ends. Germline V gene data show CDR1 as KGHSH and CDR2 as LQKENI. The CDR3 loop reads CASSPPLTGSYGYTF. Here the CDR3 DNA reads TGTGCCAGCTCACCACCGTTAACAGGCAGCTATGGCTACACCTTC.

The chain uses TRBV2 and TRBJ1-2; 8 positions agree with TRBD1. Germline assignment: CDR1 SNHLY and CDR2 FYNNEI. The CDR3 consists of 13 residues. V trimming: 4 bases; J trimming: 7 bases; junction bases outside the gene matches: 5. Here the CDR3 DNA reads TGTGCCAGCAGTGCCAGGGGGCAGTCTGGCTACACCTTC. Translated: CASSARGQSGYTF. Combining the CDR3 with reference TRBV2 and TRBJ1-2 gives the whole variable domain EPEVTQTPSHQVTQMGQEVILRCVPISNHLYFYWYRQILGQKVEFLVSFYNNEISEKSEIFDDQFSVERPDGSNFTLKIRSTKLEDSAMYFCASSARGQSGYTFGSGTRLTVV.

CDR3 nucleotides: TGTGCCAGCAGTGAAGCCGGGACAGGGGCCTATGGCTACACCTTC. As protein: CASSEAGTGAYGYTF. The chain has TRBV6-1 and TRBJ1-2; 10 bases agree with TRBD1. V dropped 0 bases and J dropped 4; count of bases not matched to a gene: 2. In germline, CDR1 is MNHNS, CDR2 SASEGT. The CDR3 covers 15 residues.

V is TRBV12-5 and J is TRBJ2-5; 8 bases line up with TRBD1. The germline CDR1 and CDR2 sequences are LGHNT and FRNRAP. V trimming: 6 bases; J trimming: 2 bases; junction bases outside the gene matches: 11. This CDR3 is 16 amino acids long. CDR3 coding DNA: TGTGCTAGTGGCAAAAGACAGGGGTGGAGTCAAGAGACCCAGTACTTC. It translates to CASGKRQGWSQETQYF.

This clone was recorded only once. The chain is built from TRBV14 and TRBJ2-7, with D possibly TRBD1 on 5 matching bases. This CDR3 has 13 residues. V was pared by 8 bases and J by 0 bases, with 11 bases between. Germline V gene sequence: CDR1 SGHDN, CDR2 FVKESK. CDR3 sequence: CASGADRSYEQYF. CDR3 nucleotide sequence: TGTGCCAGCGGGGCGGACCGCTCCTACGAGCAGTACTTC.

The V gene is TRBV2, the J gene TRBJ2-1; D may be TRBD1 (5 bases). CDR1 is SNHLY, CDR2 FYNNEI, per germline. Trimming removed 4 bases from V and 1 base from J, with 8 bases in between. The CDR3 loop spans 14 amino acids. CDR3 DNA: TGTGCCAGCAGTGCAGGGCGGTCCTACAATGAGCAGTTCTTC. The encoded protein is CASSAGRSYNEQFF.

This chain uses TRBV5-1 with TRBJ2-1; maybe TRBD1 (5 bases). The CDR3 covers 13 residues. Trimming shortened V by 2 bases and J by 8 bases, and 11 bases separated the two germline ends. Germline-derived CDR1 and CDR2 are SGHRS and YFSETQ. CDR3 coding DNA: TGCGCCAGCAGCTTCAGGGTCTGGGATGAGCAGTTCTTC. Protein: CASSFRVWDEQFF.

The gene calls are TRBV4-1 and TRBJ2-1, with TRBD2 matching 11 bases. The CDR3 spans 18 residues. The V gene's germline CDR1 is MGHRA and CDR2 YSYEKL. Trimming removed 4 bases from V and 4 bases from J; junction bases left unmatched: 12. The CDR3 spells CASSLAHIGTSGYNEQFF. CDR3 bases: TGCGCCAGCAGCCTTGCTCACATCGGGACTAGCGGTTACAATGAGCAGTTCTTC.